This T cell receptor beta chain was captured by sequencing in a study of tumor-infiltrating lymphocytes in oesophageal squamous cell carcinoma. The CDR3 contains 17 residues. CDR1 is MNHNY, CDR2 SVGAGI, per germline (reference sequence). V was clipped by 6 bases and J by 11 bases; unmatched bases: 23. TCRdb re-called the PCR reads with MiXCR, one entry per CDR3 protein. The sample includes 9,500 to 13,000 distinct CDR3 sequences, about 55% seen only once; the top ten take about 33%. Sample: esophageal tumor tissue. The sequence was collected from a male donor with esophageal squamous cell carcinoma. V and J are TRBV6-6 and TRBJ2-5; the match to TRBD2 covers 8 bases. In nucleotides, the CDR3 is TGTGCCAGCAGGGGAGCCGGGACTAGTAGCCCCGATCGGGAGCAGTACTTC. It encodes CASRGAGTSSPDREQYF.